This T cell receptor (beta chain) was obtained from a study of blood T cell repertoires in COVID-19. As for the study in general: Acute-phase and convalescent COVID-19 samples originated in the United States, Italy and Spain. Sample material is recorded as cDNA or gDNA derived from T cells, B-cell-depleted T cells, or PBMCs.

As handled by the study authors: Nucleated cell counts were estimated from reference gene primer amplification. Some clones are missing from TCRdb's copy, which holds only in-frame ones; the method was immunoSEQ multiplex PCR. The D gene and trimming were derived from the DNA, and the V and J assignments and clone size from that table. The sample has more than 120,000 clones, 89% seen once. V lost 4 bases, J lost 2 bases, and 9 bases lay in between. CDR1 is MNHEY and CDR2 is SVGAGI in the germline V gene. CDR3 length: 13 amino acids. This chain connects TRBV6-5 to TRBJ2-7, with a weak D call TRBD1 (5 bases). The receptor was derived from a human donor in a cohort sampled during active COVID-19. The sequenced sample was peripheral blood. CDR3 sequence reads: CASSSTGTYEQYF. CDR3 nucleotide sequence: TGTGCCAGCAGTTCAACAGGAACCTACGAGCAGTACTTC.